What follows are 21 T cell receptor beta chains derived from one specimen sequenced in a study of T cells in Graves' hyperthyroidism and ophthalmopathy. Amplification yielded TCR beta CDR3 regions, with RNA transcripts as the source. The HTBI primer set served for first-round RT-PCR of the TCR CDR3. TCRdb independently ran MiXCR on the multiplex PCR reads; one entry per CDR3 protein. The repertoire consists of roughly 570,000 distinct CDR3 sequences, with 46% occurring once and the leading ten covering more than 7%. The sequenced sample consisted of peripheral blood or thyroid tissue (not recorded which). The receptor set was obtained from a woman under 30 with Graves' hyperthyroidism.

This clonotype showed up many times. The V call is TRBV6-5, the J call TRBJ2-5, with D tentatively TRBD1 (7 bases). Germline CDR1 and CDR2: MNHEY and SVGAGI. This CDR3 has 16 residues. V lost 4 bases and J 7 bases, leaving 22 bases between the germline ends. The CDR3 loop reads CASSSDLTGRYGTQYF. The CDR3 DNA is TGTGCCAGCAGTTCCGATCTGACAGGGAGGTATGGGACCCAGTACTTC.

This clonotype was counted ten times or more. CDR3 region: CASSVPARETQYF. The CDR3 DNA sequence: TGTGCCAGCAGCGTTCCAGCGCGAGAGACCCAGTACTTC. The V and J genes are TRBV5-6 and TRBJ2-5; no firm D call. The germline gives CDR1 SGHDT, CDR2 YYEEEE. Deletions cut 4 bases from V and 4 bases from J, with 11 bases between. This CDR3 has 13 residues.

This clonotype was counted many times. The V gene is TRBV4-2, the J gene TRBJ1-6, with D hard to call. Germline V gene sequence: CDR1 LGHNA, CDR2 YNFKEQ. The CDR3 extends over 17 amino acids. The ends were cut back, 0 bases at V and 7 bases at J, with 16 bases in the middle. The CDR3, as DNA: TGTGCCAGCAGCCAAGAGGACTTGATTAGTCTCAATTCACCCCTCCACTTT. This gives the protein CASSQEDLISLNSPLHF.

This clonotype was detected ten times or more. The chain links TRBV6-5 to TRBJ1-2, with TRBD1 as a possible D gene (6 bases). Trimming cost V 5 bases and J 1 base, with 17 bases left between them. Per the germline V gene, CDR1 is MNHEY and CDR2 is SVGAGI. This CDR3 spans 16 amino acids. The CDR3: CASSTRTAQNNYGYTF. CDR3 in DNA: TGTGCCAGCAGTACCCGGACAGCCCAGAATAACTATGGCTACACCTTC.

The chain couples TRBV14 to TRBJ1-5, with D tentatively TRBD1 (6 bases). V lost 0 bases to trimming and J lost 7 bases, with 10 bases between them. The CDR3 sequence is 14 residues long. Germline V lookup: CDR1 SGHDN, CDR2 FVKESK. In nucleotides, the CDR3 is TGTGCCAGCAGCCAAGATTGGGGGCAACAGCCCCAGCATTTT. Translating it yields CASSQDWGQQPQHF.

At least ten counts were recorded for this clonotype. V usage is TRBV10-3 and J usage is TRBJ2-3; the match to TRBD2 covers 9 bases. There are 15 residues in the CDR3. The germline V gene encodes CDR1 ENHRY and CDR2 SYGVKD. Losses at the gene ends were 4 bases for V and 3 bases for J; bases not matched to a gene: 5. The CDR3: CAISVSGRLTDTQYF. CDR3 nucleotides: TGTGCCATCAGTGTTAGCGGGAGACTGACAGATACGCAGTATTTT.

The chain employs TRBV12-3 or TRBV12-4 and TRBJ1-4; TRBD1 aligns across 7 bases. CDR3 length: 15 amino acids. J was trimmed by 5 bases and V by 0 bases; bases with no gene match: 3. For the CDR3, the DNA is TGTGCCAGCAGTTTAGCTGGACAGGTCAATGAAAAACTGTTTTTT. Protein: CASSLAGQVNEKLFF.

This chain uses TRBV29-1 with TRBJ1-2; D may be TRBD1 (5 bases). The V and J ends lost 8 bases and 1 base respectively, with 20 bases between them. The CDR3 is made up of 15 amino acids. CDR1 is SQVTM and CDR2 is ANQGSEA in the germline V gene. CDR3 loop: CSSHRTGFLNYGYTF. The CDR3 nucleotides are TGCAGCAGCCATCGAACAGGTTTCCTTAACTATGGCTACACCTTC.

This clonotype has ten or more counts. The chain recombines TRBV20-1 with TRBJ1-5; 7 nucleotides line up with TRBD1. Germline lookup yields CDR1 DFQATT and CDR2 SNEGSKA (reference sequence). V lost 4 bases to trimming and J lost 4 bases; unmatched junction nucleotides: 4. This CDR3 region has 13 residues. The CDR3 is CSAMTGINQPQHF. The CDR3 DNA reads TGCAGTGCTATGACAGGGATTAATCAGCCCCAGCATTTT.

The V and J genes are TRBV4-3 and TRBJ1-2, with D hard to call. This CDR3 has 12 amino acids. V lost 1 base and J lost 12, with 12 bases in between. Germline CDR1 reads LGHNA; CDR2 reads YSLEER. As DNA, the CDR3 is TGCGCCAGCAGCCAAGGCCCTAGCGGGCACACCTTC. Protein sequence: CASSQGPSGHTF.

This chain links TRBV7-7 with TRBJ2-5; 11 bases are shared with TRBD2. CDR1 and CDR2 from the germline V gene are SSHAT and FNYEAQ (reference sequence). V dropped 4 bases and J dropped 6; count of bases not matched to a gene: 10. The CDR3 has 16 amino acids. CDR3 sequence (DNA): TGTGCCAGCAGCTCAGAACTAGCGGGAGATCTGAAGACCCAGTACTTC. It codes for CASSSELAGDLKTQYF.

This clonotype has only a few counts. V gene TRBV7-8 combines with J gene TRBJ2-2; TRBD2 matches at 16 bases. Trimming removed 4 bases from V and 4 bases from J; junction bases left unmatched: 12. The CDR3 contains 20 residues. Germline CDR1 is SGHVS and CDR2 is FQNEAQ. The CDR3 DNA follows: TGTGCCAGCAGCTATCGAACCGGGACTAGCGGGAGGGCGGGCACCGGGGAGCTGTTTTTT. Translating it yields CASSYRTGTSGRAGTGELFF.

This clonotype was detected only a few times. One junction end disagrees with the germline gene, perhaps due to a read error. The rearrangement links TRBV11-3 to TRBJ2-7; TRBD2 agrees at 11 bases. The germline V gene has CDR1 SGHNT and CDR2 YENEEA. The CDR3 has 9 residues. The CDR3 coding sequence is TGTGCCAGCAGGGGACTAGCGGACTTC. Translating it yields CASRGLADF.

This clonotype was recorded a few times. This chain connects TRBV5-1 to TRBJ1-1; D is perhaps TRBD1 (5 bases). This CDR3 spans 16 amino acids. CDR1 SGHRS and CDR2 YFSETQ come from the germline V gene. V was shortened by 4 bases and J by 0 bases, with 16 bases between the two germline ends. This CDR3 is CASSREPGGLNTEAFF. As DNA, the CDR3 is TGCGCCAGCAGCAGGGAACCGGGGGGGTTGAACACTGAAGCTTTCTTT.

This chain joins TRBV12-3 or TRBV12-4 and TRBJ1-2; D perhaps matches TRBD1 (6 bases). V shed 6 bases and J shed 5 bases, with 25 bases lying between them. This CDR3 comprises 17 residues. The CDR3 sequence: CASSPNLAGGGSYGYTF. As DNA, the CDR3 is TGTGCCAGCAGCCCGAACTTAGCGGGAGGGGGAAGTTATGGCTACACCTTC.

Ten or more counts support this clonotype. This chain uses TRBV6-5 with TRBJ2-7; TRBD2 matches at 9 bases. V lost 5 bases and J lost 5; bases outside the gene matches: 7. This CDR3 region has 14 residues. Germline V gives CDR1 MNHEY, CDR2 SVGAGI. The CDR3 DNA follows: TGTGCCAGCAGTGCCGGGACTAGCATTGACGAGCAGTACTTC. This sequence encodes CASSAGTSIDEQYF.

The chain recombines TRBV9 with TRBJ2-7; 11 bases line up with TRBD2. The length of the CDR3 is 14 residues. Germline CDR1 is SGDLS and CDR2 is YYNGEE. The V segment lost 4 bases and the J segment 7 bases; nucleotides outside the gene matches: 7. The CDR3 is CASSPTSGSQEQYF. The CDR3 bases are TGTGCCAGCAGCCCTACTAGCGGGAGCCAAGAGCAGTACTTC.

This clonotype was counted at least ten times. The CDR3: CASSESAQGSETQYF. As DNA, the CDR3 is TGCGCCAGCAGTGAGTCGGCCCAGGGGTCGGAGACCCAGTACTTC. The gene calls are TRBV10-2 and TRBJ2-5; a possible D gene is TRBD1 (6 bases). The CDR3 loop spans 15 amino acids. Germline lookup yields CDR1 WSHSY and CDR2 SAAADI. V lost 0 bases and J 5 bases, leaving 13 bases between the germline ends.

With respect to this clonotype: Germline is not matched at one junction end, which may reflect a read error. This chain uses TRBV4-1 with TRBJ2-7, with D possibly matching TRBD2 (6 bases). Germline V gene data show CDR1 as MGHRA and CDR2 as YSYEKL. The CDR3 spans 15 residues. The CDR3: CASSQEASVTYEQYF. The CDR3 DNA follows: TGTGCCAGCAGCCAAGAGGCTAGCGTAACCTACGAGCAGTACTTC.

Concerning this clonotype itself: This likely comes from a read error, as the CDR3 has no conserved phenylalanine or tryptophan at its end. No DNA is shown, since the ends of the CDR3 on it are uncertain; the CDR3 is the one TCRdb lists. This rearrangement joins TRBV7-2 to TRBJ2-7. The CDR3 is 8 amino acids long, termini counted. Germline V gene data show CDR1 as SGHTA and CDR2 as FQGNSA. The CDR3 here is CASSLAPS.

The chain joins TRBV6-4 to TRBJ2-5, with D possibly TRBD1 on 6 matching bases. Germline V CDR1 and CDR2: MRHNA, SNTAGT. Trimming stripped 5 bases from V and 2 bases from J, with 12 bases between. The CDR3 has 14 amino acids. This CDR3 is CASSPRQEQETQYF. The CDR3 coding sequence is TGTGCCAGCAGTCCTCGACAGGAACAAGAGACCCAGTACTTC.